This T cell receptor beta chain is drawn from a study of blood T cells in healthy people across ages. Using a J-beta primer mix together with a sample-barcoded 5' primer, a second PCR was run for roughly 7 to 11 cycles. Sequencing of every sample gave 3 million or more CDR3-containing paired-end reads. TCRdb re-called the 5' RACE reads with MiXCR, one entry per CDR3 protein. The table records around 1,900,000 distinct CDR3 sequences, around 40% of them present only once. This clonotype was seen only a few times. Germline V gene sequence: CDR1 SGHRS, CDR2 YFSETQ. The J segment lost 5 bases and the V segment lost 2 bases, leaving 7 bases of the junction unmatched. The CDR3 runs to 14 residues.

This TCR was recovered from a human donor in good health. This chain connects TRBV5-1 to TRBJ2-7; 7 bases fit TRBD1. Material for sequencing was blood. CDR3 residues: CASSFTGDFDEQYF. CDR3 nucleotide sequence: TGCGCCAGCAGCTTCACAGGGGATTTCGACGAGCAGTACTTC.